This T cell receptor (beta chain) was found in a study of vaccination and CD4 T cells after COVID-19. Study at large: The authors exposed cells to overlapping spike peptides derived from SARS-CoV-2, HCoV-NL63, HCoV-OC43 and HCoV-229E. General study results and limits: The median count of SARS-CoV-2-reactive clonotypes rose from about 20 to 38, not significantly.

Treatment given: roughly ten-day PBMC culture with coronavirus spike peptide pools or control peptides (ViraFEST assay). Antigen-specific T cells were expanded with peptide pools by ViraFEST, and TCRs were then sequenced. A few counts support this clonotype. Its antigen is not identified. From germline, CDR1 is DFQATT and CDR2 SNEGSKA (reference sequence). Trimming pared 6 bases from V and 0 bases from J, leaving 17 bases between. This CDR3 spans 15 amino acids. Sequence data for DNA of cultured CD4+ T cells were generated by the Oncomine TCR Beta short-read assay. TCRdb analysed the PCR reads with MiXCR anew, one entry per CDR3 protein. The sample has roughly 17,000 distinct CDR3 sequences; roughly 30% are singletons.

Material: cultured CD4+ T cells from blood. The sequence derives from a human donor with COVID-19. The V gene is TRBV20-1, the J gene TRBJ1-1; weak D call: TRBD1 (6 bases). CDR3 in DNA: TGCAGTGCCGAAGTCAGGGGTGGGGTGAACACTGAAGCTTTCTTT. Translated: CSAEVRGGVNTEAFF.